A single T cell receptor beta chain is shown here with its context. As yet, its antigen is unknown. The data are from a study of cytotoxic CD8 clonotypes in ibrutinib-treated CLL. Study-wide results and caveats: Under treatment, the uncommon public clonotypes either contracted or remained stable.

Germline V CDR1 and CDR2: MNHNY, SVGAGI (reference sequence). The CDR3 consists of 16 residues. The V and J ends lost 6 bases and 7 bases, in that order; junction bases with no gene match: 10. Libraries were prepared by immunoSEQ multiplex PCR; TCRdb keeps only in-frame clonotypes and omits some of them. The sample includes 55,000 to 80,000 clones, about nine tenths of them seen just once. Sample: PBMCs, taken after 12 months of ibrutinib treatment. This chain joins TRBV6-6 and TRBJ2-1, with 12 bases aligning to TRBD2. This TCR was recovered from a human donor with chronic lymphocytic leukemia. This chain's CDR3 is CASRGRDGLAGNEQFF. The CDR3 nucleotides read TGTGCCAGCAGAGGGAGAGATGGACTAGCGGGAAATGAGCAGTTCTTC.